The rows below give T cell receptor beta chains drawn from one sample of a study of human T cells and chemical hapten exposure. From the RACE reads, TCRdb called clonotypes with MiXCR, one entry per CDR3 protein. This table has approximately 45,000 distinct CDR3 sequences, 4.3% appearing once. Sequencing was done on a sample of whole blood. These receptor sequences come from a female donor in good health. Some clones in this sample may be carry-over from other donors' samples. Both conserved end residues are part of each CDR3. D genes are given only for firm matches. Clone size, where shown, is once, few, many, or a class for clones that have expanded.

V gene,clone size,J gene,D gene,CDR3 protein,CDR3 DNA
TRBV7-2,many,TRBJ2-7,TRBD1,CASSSDRGGEQYF,TGTGCCAGCAGTTCTGACAGGGGAGGTGAGCAGTACTTC
TRBV7-2,many,TRBJ1-1,TRBD1,CASSLASGTGINTEAFF,TGTGCCAGCAGCTTAGCCTCAGGGACAGGGATAAACACTGAAGCTTTCTTT
TRBV5-5,many,TRBJ1-5,.,CASSLRPGTRGNQPQHF,TGTGCCAGCAGCTTGAGGCCGGGGACCCGGGGAAATCAGCCCCAGCATTTT
TRBV4-3,many,TRBJ2-7,.,CASSLTRQGFEQYF,TGCGCCAGCAGCCTAACCCGGCAGGGGTTCGAGCAGTACTTC
TRBV7-9,many,TRBJ2-1,TRBD1,CASSSTAGGDAFEQFF,TGTGCCAGCAGCTCCACTGCAGGGGGCGATGCTTTTGAGCAGTTCTTC
TRBV28,many,TRBJ1-6,.,CASREGNSPLHF,TGTGCCAGCAGGGAGGGTAATTCACCCCTCCACTTT
TRBV7-2,few,TRBJ2-6,.,CASSPGVSGANVLTF,TGTGCCAGCAGCCCGGGGGTCTCTGGGGCCAACGTCCTGACTTTC
TRBV6-4,many,TRBJ2-2,.,CASSLRGGSTGELFF,TGTGCCAGCAGTCTAAGAGGGGGGTCGACCGGGGAGCTGTTTTTT
TRBV12-3/TRBV12-4,.,TRBJ2-7,TRBD1,CASSPTGFYEQYF,TGTGCCAGCAGTCCGACAGGGTTCTACGAGCAGTACTTC
TRBV12-3/TRBV12-4,many,TRBJ2-5,.,CASSLRNTDQETQYF,TGTGCCAGCAGTTTAAGAAACACCGACCAAGAGACCCAGTACTTC
TRBV29-1,few,TRBJ2-3,TRBD2,CSVGAGTSGSTDTQYF,TGCAGCGTGGGGGCCGGGACTAGCGGAAGCACAGATACGCAGTATTTT
TRBV7-8,many,TRBJ2-1,TRBD2,CASSAGTSGGLEQFF,TGTGCCAGCAGTGCGGGGACTAGCGGGGGTCTTGAGCAGTTCTTC
TRBV6-2/TRBV6-3,many,TRBJ1-6,TRBD1,CASRIGTDNSPLHF,TGTGCCAGCAGAATCGGGACAGATAATTCACCCCTCCACTTT
TRBV5-5,few,TRBJ1-2,TRBD1,CASSLGQGFSNGYTF,TGTGCCAGCAGCTTGGGACAGGGTTTTTCCAATGGCTACACCTTC
TRBV6-2/TRBV6-3,few,TRBJ1-5,.,CASSYSTYRVPNQPQHF,TGTGCCAGCAGTTACTCAACTTACAGGGTTCCCAATCAGCCCCAGCATTTT
TRBV6-5,many,TRBJ1-1,TRBD1,CASSYSTGGTSGAFF,TGTGCCAGCAGTTATTCCACAGGGGGCACCTCGGGAGCTTTCTTT
TRBV7-6,many,TRBJ1-6,.,CASSLAGKYNSPLHF,TGTGCCAGCAGCTTAGCCGGAAAATATAATTCACCCCTCCACTTT
TRBV20-1,many,TRBJ2-7,.,CSARDYMDDEQYF,TGCAGTGCTAGAGATTACATGGATGACGAGCAGTACTTC
TRBV11-2,many,TRBJ2-7,.,CASSPLKRDNSYEQYF,TGTGCCAGCAGCCCATTGAAGCGGGACAATTCCTACGAGCAGTACTTC
TRBV20-1,many,TRBJ1-4,.,CSARLLPNSGTDRVATNEKLFF,TGCAGTGCTAGGCTCTTACCCAATTCAGGGACGGACCGAGTAGCAACTAATGAAAAACTGTTTTTT
TRBV11-1,few,TRBJ2-1,TRBD2,CASSLGGDYVNEQFF,TGTGCCAGCAGCTTGGGTGGGGACTATGTGAATGAGCAGTTCTTC
TRBV2,many,TRBJ1-5,.,CASRDFRGSRSNQPQHF,TGTGCCAGCAGGGATTTTCGAGGGTCTCGTAGCAATCAGCCCCAGCATTTT
TRBV29-1,few,TRBJ1-2,TRBD1,CSVSRDSYGYTF,TGCAGCGTTTCGAGGGACAGCTATGGCTACACCTTC
TRBV3-1,many,TRBJ2-2,TRBD1,CATRTGSDTGELFF,TGTGCCACCCGGACAGGGAGTGACACCGGGGAGCTGTTTTTT
TRBV3-1,many,TRBJ1-1,TRBD1,CASSRRPDRVLDTEAFF,TGTGCCAGCAGCCGGAGACCGGACAGGGTGTTGGACACTGAAGCTTTCTTT
TRBV6-1,many,TRBJ2-2,.,CASSVRGSTGELFF,TGTGCCAGCAGTGTTAGGGGTAGCACCGGGGAGCTGTTTTTT
TRBV18,many,TRBJ1-1,.,CASSPDLETEAFF,TGTGCCAGCTCACCCGATTTGGAGACTGAAGCTTTCTTT
TRBV3-1,many,TRBJ1-1,.,CASSQDWGRGAAFF,TGTGCCAGCAGCCAAGATTGGGGGCGCGGGGCAGCTTTCTTT
TRBV7-2,few,TRBJ1-6,TRBD1,CASSLTGGSNSPLHF,TGTGCCAGCAGCTTAACAGGGGGTAGTAATTCACCCCTCCACTTT
TRBV7-3,many,TRBJ1-6,TRBD1,CASSITGDSPLHF,TGTGCCAGCAGCATTACAGGGGATTCACCCCTCCACTTT